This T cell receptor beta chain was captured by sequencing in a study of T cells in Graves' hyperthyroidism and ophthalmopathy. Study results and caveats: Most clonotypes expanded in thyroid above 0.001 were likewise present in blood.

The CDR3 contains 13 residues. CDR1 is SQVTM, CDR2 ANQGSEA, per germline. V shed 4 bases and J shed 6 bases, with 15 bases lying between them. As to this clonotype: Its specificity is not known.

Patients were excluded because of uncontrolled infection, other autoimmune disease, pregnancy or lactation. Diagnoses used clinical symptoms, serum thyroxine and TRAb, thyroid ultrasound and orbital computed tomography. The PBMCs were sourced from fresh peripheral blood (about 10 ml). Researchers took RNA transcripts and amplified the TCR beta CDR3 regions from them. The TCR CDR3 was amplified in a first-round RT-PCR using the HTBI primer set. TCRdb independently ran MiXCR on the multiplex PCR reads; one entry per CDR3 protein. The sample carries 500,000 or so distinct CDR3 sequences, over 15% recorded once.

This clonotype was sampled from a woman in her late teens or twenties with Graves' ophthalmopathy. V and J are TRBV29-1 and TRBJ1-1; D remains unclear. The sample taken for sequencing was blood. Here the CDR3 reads CSVVGLGKPEAFF. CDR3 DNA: TGCAGCGTTGTAGGTTTAGGGAAACCTGAAGCTTTCTTT.